The T cell receptor (beta chain) described here comes from a study of PD-L1 blockade in urothelial cancer. Study in general: Males with urothelial cancer arising in the bladder constituted most of the 29 patients. It was at 3 weeks (second dose) and 6 weeks after treatment start that blood was analyzed.

TCRdb's table, derived via immunoSEQ multiplex PCR, lists solely in-frame clones and lacks some. Here the sample spans about 45,000 clones, 70% to 90% being singletons. Trimming removed 4 bases from V and 4 bases from J; junction bases left unmatched: 3. Germline V gene lookup returns CDR1 ENHRY and CDR2 SYGVKD. This CDR3 comprises 13 residues. Sample time point: pretreatment peripheral blood. This chain connects TRBV10-3 to TRBJ1-2; TRBD1 aligns across 7 bases. The sequence came from a donor at least 40 years old with urothelial cancer. The input for sequencing was PBMCs, taken around atezolizumab (anti-PD-L1) treatment. CDR3 loop: CAISVGTAYGYTF. As DNA, the CDR3 is TGTGCCATCAGTGTTGGGACAGCCTATGGCTACACCTTC.